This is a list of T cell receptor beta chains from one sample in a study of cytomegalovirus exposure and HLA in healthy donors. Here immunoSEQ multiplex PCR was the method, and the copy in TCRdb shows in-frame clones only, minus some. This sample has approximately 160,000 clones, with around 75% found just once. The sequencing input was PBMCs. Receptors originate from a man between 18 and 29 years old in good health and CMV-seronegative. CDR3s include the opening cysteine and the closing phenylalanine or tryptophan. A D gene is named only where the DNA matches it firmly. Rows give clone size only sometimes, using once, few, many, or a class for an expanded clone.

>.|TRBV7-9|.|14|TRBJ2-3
TGTGCCAGCCGCACCTCGGAGGGCACAGATACGCAGTATTTT
CASRTSEGTDTQYF
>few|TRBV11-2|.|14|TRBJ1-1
TGTGCCAGCAGCTTAGCAGTTCCGAGGAGTGAAGCTTTCTTT
CASSLAVPRSEAFF
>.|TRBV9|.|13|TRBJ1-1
TGTGCCAGCAGCGAGGGTAGCGGCACTGAAGCTTTCTTT
CASSEGSGTEAFF
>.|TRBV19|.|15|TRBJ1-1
TGTGCCAGTAGTATAGAACAGGGTAAGTGGACTGAAGCTTTCTTT
CASSIEQGKWTEAFF
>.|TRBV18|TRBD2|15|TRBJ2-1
TGTGCCAGCTCACCTGGAGGCGGGAGGGCCAATGAGCAGTTCTTC
CASSPGGGRANEQFF
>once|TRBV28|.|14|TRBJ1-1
TGTGCCAGCAGTCCCGCGGCTCCCGGACTGCGAGCTTTCTTT
CASSPAAPGLRAFF
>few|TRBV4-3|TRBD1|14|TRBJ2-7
TGCGCCAGCAGCCCTGGGACAGGGAACAACGAGCAGTACTTC
CASSPGTGNNEQYF
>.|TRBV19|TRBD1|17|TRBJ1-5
TGTGCCAGTAGTACCGGGACAGGGGGAGCCGTGAATCAGCCCCAGCATTTT
CASSTGTGGAVNQPQHF
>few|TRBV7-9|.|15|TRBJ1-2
TGTGCCAGCAGCTTAGATTCGGGGACTGGCTATGGCTACACCTTC
CASSLDSGTGYGYTF
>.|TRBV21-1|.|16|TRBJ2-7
TGTGCCAGCAGCAAGTCGGCGGGGGAGCGGCCCTACGAGCAGTACTTC
CASSKSAGERPYEQYF
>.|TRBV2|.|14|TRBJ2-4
TGTGCCAGCAGCCCGCGTCCTACCCCGGGCATTCAGTACTTC
CASSPRPTPGIQYF
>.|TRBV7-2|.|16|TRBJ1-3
TGTGCCAGCAGCTTAGGTTCGGGGTCCTCTGGAAACACCATATATTTT
CASSLGSGSSGNTIYF
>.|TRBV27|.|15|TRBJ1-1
TGTGCCAGCATTCTGGGACCCGGGGGGGACACTGAAGCTTTCTTT
CASILGPGGDTEAFF
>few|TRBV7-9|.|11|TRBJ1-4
TGTGCCAGCACCACCCGGGAAAAACTGTTTTTT
CASTTREKLFF
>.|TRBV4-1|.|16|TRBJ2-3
TGCGCCAGCAGCCAAGATTTCAGGGGCGGCACAGATACGCAGTATTTT
CASSQDFRGGTDTQYF
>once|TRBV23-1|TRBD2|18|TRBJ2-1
TGCGCCAGCAGTCAATCATGGAGTAGCGGGAGCTCCTACAATGAGCAGTTCTTC
CASSQSWSSGSSYNEQFF
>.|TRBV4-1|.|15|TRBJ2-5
TGCGCCAGCAGCCAAGATGGGGCGCAACAAGAGACCCAGTACTTC
CASSQDGAQQETQYF
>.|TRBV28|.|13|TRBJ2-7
TGTGCCAGCAGTTTTCAGGGGCTCTACGAGCAGTACTTC
CASSFQGLYEQYF
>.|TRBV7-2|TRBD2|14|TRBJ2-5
TGTGCCAGCAGACTAGCGGGTCCACAAGAGACCCAGTACTTC
CASRLAGPQETQYF
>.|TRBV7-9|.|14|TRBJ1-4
TGTGCCAGCACCAGTGTGGGAGTTAATGAAAAACTGTTTTTT
CASTSVGVNEKLFF
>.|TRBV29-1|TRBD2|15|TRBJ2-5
TGCAGCGTTGGCGGCCGCGGGAGCGACCAAGAGACCCAGTACTTC
CSVGGRGSDQETQYF
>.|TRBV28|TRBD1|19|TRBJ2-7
TGTGCCAGCAGTATTATAACCGGGACAGTATCTCTTGGCGGCAACGAGCAGTACTTC
CASSIITGTVSLGGNEQYF
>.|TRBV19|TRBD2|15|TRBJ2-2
TGTGCCAGTAGGGGACGCGGGAGGGACACCGGGGAGCTGTTTTTT
CASRGRGRDTGELFF
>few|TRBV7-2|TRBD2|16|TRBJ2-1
TGTGCCAGCAGCCCAGGGACTAGCGGGAGGGCCGATGAGCAGTTCTTC
CASSPGTSGRADEQFF
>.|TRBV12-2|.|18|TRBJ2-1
TGTGCAAGTCGCTCAGGAACCGGGACAGGGGGCGTTAGGAATGAGCAGTTCTTC
CASRSGTGTGGVRNEQFF
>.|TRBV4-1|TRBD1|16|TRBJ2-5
TGCGCCAGCAGCCATCCGTCCCGGGACAGGCAAGAGACCCAGTACTTC
CASSHPSRDRQETQYF
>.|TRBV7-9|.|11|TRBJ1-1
TGTTCCAGCAGCTTAGACAGTGAAGCTTTCTTT
CSSSLDSEAFF
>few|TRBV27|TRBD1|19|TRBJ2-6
TGTGCCAGCAGTGGGGCCGGGACAGGGTTTTCCGCTGGGGCCAACGTCCTGACTTTC
CASSGAGTGFSAGANVLTF
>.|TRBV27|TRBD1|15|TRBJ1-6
TGTGCCAGCAGCTACGGGACAGGGCAAAACTCACCCCTCCACTTT
CASSYGTGQNSPLHF
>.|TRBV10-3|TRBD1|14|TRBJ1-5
TGTGCCATCAGCGGGACAGGGGGTAATCAGCCCCAGCATTTT
CAISGTGGNQPQHF
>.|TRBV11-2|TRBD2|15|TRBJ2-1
TGTGCCAGCAGCTTAGGCACTAGCGGGCTGAATGAGCAGTTCTTC
CASSLGTSGLNEQFF
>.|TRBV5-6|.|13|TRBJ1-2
TGTGCCAGCAGCTTGGACAGGGCCTATGGCTACACCTTC
CASSLDRAYGYTF
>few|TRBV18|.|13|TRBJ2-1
TGTGCCAGCTCACCTGGGGCCCTCAATGAGCAGTTCTTC
CASSPGALNEQFF
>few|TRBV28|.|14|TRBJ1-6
TGTGCCAGCAGTCCAGGGGTTTGGCATTCACCCCTCCACTTT
CASSPGVWHSPLHF
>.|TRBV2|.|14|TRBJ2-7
TGTGCCAGCAGTGCCCAGGGAACGAACTACGAGCAGTACTTC
CASSAQGTNYEQYF
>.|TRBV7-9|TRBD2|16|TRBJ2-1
TGTGCCAGCGGACGGACTAGCGGAACCTCCTACAATGAGCAGTTCTTC
CASGRTSGTSYNEQFF
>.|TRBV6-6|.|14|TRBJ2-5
TGTGCCAGCAGCGGCTGGGGCAGCCAAGAGACCCAGTACTTC
CASSGWGSQETQYF
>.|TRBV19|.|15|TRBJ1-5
TGTGCCAGTAGTACGCACAAACAGGGAAATCAGCCCCAGCATTTT
CASSTHKQGNQPQHF
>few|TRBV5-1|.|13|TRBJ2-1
TGCGCCAGCAAGGGAGAGGCCCTCAATGAGCAGTTCTTC
CASKGEALNEQFF
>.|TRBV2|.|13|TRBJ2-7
TGTGCCAGTCTCCGGGACACAGGGCGGGAGCAGTACTTC
CASLRDTGREQYF
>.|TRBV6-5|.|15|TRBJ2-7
TGTGCCAGCAGTTACTCAGGCGGCACCCTCTACGAGCAGTACTTC
CASSYSGGTLYEQYF